This T cell receptor (beta chain) was identified in a study of blood T cell repertoires in COVID-19. Study overall: Sources were T cells, B-cell-depleted T cells, or PBMCs; the material itself was cDNA or gDNA.

Original processing notes: Amplification with reference gene primers provided the estimates of nucleated cell counts. The table came from immunoSEQ multiplex PCR; TCRdb's copy has only in-frame clones and leaves some out. Clone size and the V and J calls come from that table; the DNA yielded D and trimming. The profile shows 130,000 to 150,000 clones, 85% to 90% of them singletons. There are 15 residues in the CDR3. V was clipped by 7 bases and J by 2 bases; unmatched bases: 6. Germline CDR1 is SGHAT and CDR2 is FQNNGV. The chain joins TRBV11-2 to TRBJ2-2; 8 positions agree with TRBD2. What was sequenced was peripheral blood. This clonotype was obtained from a human donor in a cohort sampled during active COVID-19. The CDR3 protein is CASTSGGLNTGELFF. The CDR3 DNA is TGTGCCAGCACCAGCGGGGGTCTCAACACCGGGGAGCTGTTTTTT.